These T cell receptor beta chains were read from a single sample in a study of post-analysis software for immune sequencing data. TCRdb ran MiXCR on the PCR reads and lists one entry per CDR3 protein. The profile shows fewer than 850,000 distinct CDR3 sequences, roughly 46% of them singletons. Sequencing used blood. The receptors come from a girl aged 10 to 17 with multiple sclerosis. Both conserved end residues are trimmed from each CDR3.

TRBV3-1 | ASSPGPGGAETQY
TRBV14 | ASSQAGKGSTEAF
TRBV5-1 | ASSLAGAHTQY
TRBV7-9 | ASSIIGALANVLT
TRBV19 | ASSPSDGTIELYGCT
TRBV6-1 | ASSERQGDTEAF
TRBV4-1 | ASSQVGQGAEQY
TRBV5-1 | ASSKDDRKDGYT
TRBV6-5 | ASSTDPKNIQY
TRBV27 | ASGVAGGSFYEQY
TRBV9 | ASSAGAAPYEQY
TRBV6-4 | ASRAHQETQY
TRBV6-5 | ASSYSKESAPGNEQF
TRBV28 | ASGYEQY
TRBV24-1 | ATSDLPGGSSYNEQF
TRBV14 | ASSQPASTDTQY